These T cell receptor beta chains were read from a single sample in a study of T-cell reconstitution after alpha-beta-depleted transplantation in children. TCRdb reprocessed the PCR reads via MiXCR and lists one record per CDR3 protein. The sample yields some 26,000 distinct CDR3 sequences, 18% seen once. This specimen was PBMCs, mostly from graft donor cells, taken 60 days after TCRalphabeta/CD19-depleted stem cell transplant. All receptors derive from a male patient aged 2-15 years who had a stem cell transplant for acute lymphoblastic leukemia, so the T cells may come from the graft donor. Each CDR3 is given with its conserved first and last residue. Fields, in order: CDR3 protein, J gene, V gene.

CASSRRREGLNEQFF,TRBJ2-1,TRBV4-3
CASSARDRGSDTQYF,TRBJ2-3,TRBV7-6
CASSGTRTGKMNTEAFF,TRBJ1-1,TRBV6-1
CAISLGMNTEAFF,TRBJ1-1,TRBV10-3
CASSYNPVSEAGELFF,TRBJ2-2,TRBV6-2/TRBV6-3
CASSEGRGGPDTQYF,TRBJ2-3,TRBV9
CASRIFGSTEAFF,TRBJ1-1,TRBV2
CASSQVGNTDTQYF,TRBJ2-3,TRBV4-3
CCARVVPGQGLLETQYF,TRBJ2-5,TRBV20-1
CASSYRDEQFF,TRBJ2-1,TRBV7-2
CASSLYRVPDEKLFF,TRBJ1-4,TRBV4-3
CASRLTGDVEQFF,TRBJ2-1,TRBV2
CASSYRLSGSSYNEQFF,TRBJ2-1,TRBV6-5
CASSSRDRGSYGYTF,TRBJ1-2,TRBV7-8
CASSQDQTRANYGYTF,TRBJ1-2,TRBV4-2
CASRHVYGTGDTEAFF,TRBJ1-1,TRBV6-5
CASSVVSSGGGELFF,TRBJ2-2,TRBV9
CASSLGTGYSHEQYF,TRBJ2-7,TRBV5-5
CASSATGNTEAFF,TRBJ1-1,TRBV7-8
CASSLQGSQETQYF,TRBJ2-5,TRBV5-6
CAMSSRTSGLPAEPYEQYF,TRBJ2-7,TRBV5-1
CASSPLGGSSYNEQFF,TRBJ2-1,TRBV7-9